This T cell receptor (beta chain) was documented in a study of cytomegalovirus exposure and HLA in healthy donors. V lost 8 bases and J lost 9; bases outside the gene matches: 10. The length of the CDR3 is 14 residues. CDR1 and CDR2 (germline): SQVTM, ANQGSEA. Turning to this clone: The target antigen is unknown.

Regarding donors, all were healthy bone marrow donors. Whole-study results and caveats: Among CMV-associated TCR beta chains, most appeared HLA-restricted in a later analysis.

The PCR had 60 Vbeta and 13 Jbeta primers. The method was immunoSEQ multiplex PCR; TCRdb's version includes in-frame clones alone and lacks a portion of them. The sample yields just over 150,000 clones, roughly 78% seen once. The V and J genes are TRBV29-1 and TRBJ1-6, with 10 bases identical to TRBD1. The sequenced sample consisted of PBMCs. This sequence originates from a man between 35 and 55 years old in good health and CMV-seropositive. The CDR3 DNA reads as TGCAGCCGGGGGAAGGACAGGGGGGTTTCACCCCTCCACTTT. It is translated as CSRGKDRGVSPLHF. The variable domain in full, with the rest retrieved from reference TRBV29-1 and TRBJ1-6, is SAVISQKPSRDICQRGTSLTIQCQVDSQVTMMFWYRQQPGQSLTLIATANQGSEATYESGFVIDKFPISRPNLTFSTLTVSNMSPEDSSIYLCSRGKDRGVSPLHFGNGTRLTVT.